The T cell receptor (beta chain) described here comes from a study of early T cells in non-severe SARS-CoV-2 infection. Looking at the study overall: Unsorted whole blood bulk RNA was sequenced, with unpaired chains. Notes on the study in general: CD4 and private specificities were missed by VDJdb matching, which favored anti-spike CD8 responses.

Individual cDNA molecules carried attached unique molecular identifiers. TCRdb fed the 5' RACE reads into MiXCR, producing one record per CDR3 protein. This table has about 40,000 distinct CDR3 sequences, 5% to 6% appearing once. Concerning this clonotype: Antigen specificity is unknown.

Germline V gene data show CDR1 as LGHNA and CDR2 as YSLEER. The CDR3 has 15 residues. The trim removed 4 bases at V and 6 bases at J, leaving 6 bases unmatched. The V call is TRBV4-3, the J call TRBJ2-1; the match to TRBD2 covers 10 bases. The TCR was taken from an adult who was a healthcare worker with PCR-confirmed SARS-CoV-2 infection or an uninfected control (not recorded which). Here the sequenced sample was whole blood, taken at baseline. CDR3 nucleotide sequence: TGCGCCAGCAGCCTGAGACTAGCGGGCCTCAATGAGCAGTTCTTC. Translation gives CASSLRLAGLNEQFF.